Included here is one T cell receptor (beta chain) sequence, with context. The specificity of this receptor is unknown. No base quality information exists; no much larger clone differs at one position. The immunoSEQ Assay, a bias-controlled multiplex PCR, was used to amplify TCRbeta CDR3 regions from genomic DNA. In the authors' own workflow: Within the assay, amplification of reference gene primers was used to estimate how many nucleated cells each sample contained. To quantify the absolute abundance of each unique TCRbeta CDR3 rearrangement, sequence reads were collapsed and filtered. For each sample, productive Simpson clonality was calculated as the square root of Simpson's diversity index across productive rearrangements. What TCRdb holds here is the immuneACCESS table cut down to in-frame rearrangements. Part of the clones is not present; checked against another copy, under half of the missing clones reflect an unresolved V gene, and the others are unexplained. The V and J calls and clone size are taken from that table; D and trimming were inferred from the DNA. The sample records about 190,000 clones, 75% to 90% of which are singletons. Approximately 6.7% of the sample is taken by the ten largest.

Each collaborating institution followed its own protocols to collect whole blood in K2EDTA tubes. For TCRbeta analysis, collaborators shipped samples as frozen whole blood, isolated PBMCs, or DNA extracted from either of those sample types. The germline V end is reduced by 9 bases and the J end by 6 bases; junction bases left unmatched: 9. The CDR3 runs 13 amino acids, cysteine and phenylalanine included. The DNA shown is the 39-base CDR3, in frame from base 1. CDR1 and CDR2 were assigned from the germline V gene as SNHLY and FYNNEI. The data are from a study of blood T cell repertoires in COVID-19 (dated by TCRdb to the early 2020s). Regarding the research as a whole: The collaborator samples originated in the United States, Italy and Spain and spanned the acute and convalescent phases of COVID-19. The material from the prospective study consisted of cDNA or gDNA derived from T cells, B-cell-depleted T cells, or PBMCs. Deeply sampled blood TCRbeta repertoires from subjects exposed to, actively infected with, or recovered from COVID-19 were included in the dataset. The repertoires were released in a freely available public database intended as a resource for research on the immune response to SARS-CoV-2. The samples were drawn from two sources: the first 160 participants of the ongoing ImmuneRACE study, and approximately 1,300 subjects contributed by 6 global collaborators. Sample metadata almost always included a de-identified subject ID, COVID-19 status, age in years and sex. Where available, HLA class I and class II types were taken from metadata supplied by the sample provider and were not determined by assay-based typing. Broader findings and caveats from the paper: Clinical and demographic metadata were provided uncurated, with the amount varying by source and participant.

The receptor was derived from a man between 40 and 49 years old with acute or convalescent COVID-19. The specimen was peripheral blood. The receptor chain draws on TRBV2 and TRBJ2-7; 9 bases in the middle match TRBD1. The CDR3 loop reads CASETGGPLEQYF. The DNA sequence follows: TGTGCCAGTGAGACAGGGGGGCCCCTCGAGCAGTACTTC.